The 5 T cell receptor beta chains in this list originate from one sample, sequenced in a study of vaccination and CD4 T cells after COVID-19. For these TCRs, the target antigens are not known. With the Oncomine TCR Beta short-read assay, DNA from cultured CD4+ T cells was sequenced. From the PCR reads, TCRdb called clonotypes with MiXCR, one entry per CDR3 protein. The data hold about 14,000 distinct CDR3 sequences, with about three fifths observed a single time. Treatment here: roughly 11-day PBMC culture with coronavirus spike peptide pools or control peptides (ViraFEST assay). Sequencing input: CD4+ T cells from blood, cultured in vitro. The source of these receptors is a human donor who had recovered from COVID-19.

With respect to this clonotype: It is unclear where the CDR3 begins or ends on the DNA, so no DNA is shown, and the CDR3 is as TCRdb lists it. The chain employs TRBV7-5 and TRBJ2-1; the table calls TRBD1, which could not be checked here. TRBV7-5 is labeled a pseudogene. The CDR3 is 15 residues long, counting both termini. Here the CDR3 reads CISVSEARTGNEQFF.

The rearrangement uses TRBV7-2 and TRBJ2-3, with unresolved D. Trimming stripped 6 bases from V and 0 bases from J, with 1 base between. Per the germline V gene, CDR1 is SGHTA and CDR2 is FQGNSA. This CDR3 has 11 residues. For the CDR3, the DNA is TGTGCCAGCAGTAGCACAGATACGCAGTATTTT. This translates into CASSSTDTQYF.

The chain has TRBV20-1 and TRBJ2-1, with 10 bases matching TRBD2. Germline loops: CDR1 DFQATT, CDR2 SNEGSKA (reference sequence). The CDR3 sequence is 15 residues long. Losses at the gene ends were 6 bases for V and 7 bases for J; bases not matched to a gene: 12. The CDR3 here is CSAPSRVAGGNEQFF. The CDR3 coding sequence is TGCAGTGCCCCCTCCCGGGTAGCGGGAGGTAATGAGCAGTTCTTC.

The chain carries TRBV19 and TRBJ1-1, with 7 bases aligning to TRBD1. Trimming at V came to 6 bases and at J to 4 bases, leaving 2 bases not matched to a gene. This CDR3 contains 12 residues. CDR1 is LNHDA, CDR2 SQIVND, per germline (reference sequence). CDR3 bases: TGTGCCAGTAGATACAGGGGCACTGAAGCTTTCTTT. Its protein product is CASRYRGTEAFF.

V and J are TRBV19 and TRBJ1-5, with D perhaps matching TRBD1 (6 bases). The CDR3 totals 16 residues. V lost 2 bases and J lost 5, with 16 bases in between. Germline V gives CDR1 LNHDA, CDR2 SQIVND (reference sequence). CDR3 sequence (DNA): TGTGCCAGTAGTATACTGGGGGAGGGGGTCCATCAGCCCCAGCATTTT. This gives the protein CASSILGEGVHQPQHF.